This T cell receptor beta chain was profiled in a study of CD8+ T cells in alopecia areata. Study-level results: For lesional scalp, especially alopecia totalis/universalis, clonality was higher than in normal scalp. Sharing of TCRs across patients appeared less clear than in mice, possibly for HLA-related reasons.

Peripheral blood and lesional scalp punch biopsies were taken from alopecia areata patients. PBMCs were stained for CD3, CD4 and CD8, and CD4+ and CD8+ T cells were sorted. Extraction of RNA preceded its reverse transcription into cDNA, which served as the sequencing template. Method: immunoSEQ multiplex PCR; TCRdb's copy keeps in-frame clones and lacks some. The repertoire holds fewer than 40,000 clones, with 62% as singletons. Remarks on this clone: What it recognizes is unknown.

The CDR3 length is 13 residues. Per the germline V gene, CDR1 is SQVTM and CDR2 is ANQGSEA. The V and J ends lost 4 bases and 2 bases respectively, with 8 bases between them. Sequenced: NKG2D-high CD8+ T cells sorted from blood. This TCR was sampled from a human donor with alopecia areata. The chain joins TRBV29-1 to TRBJ2-2, with D uncertain. The CDR3 spells CSVVTENTGELFF. As DNA, the CDR3 is TGCAGCGTTGTTACAGAAAACACCGGGGAGCTGTTTTTT.